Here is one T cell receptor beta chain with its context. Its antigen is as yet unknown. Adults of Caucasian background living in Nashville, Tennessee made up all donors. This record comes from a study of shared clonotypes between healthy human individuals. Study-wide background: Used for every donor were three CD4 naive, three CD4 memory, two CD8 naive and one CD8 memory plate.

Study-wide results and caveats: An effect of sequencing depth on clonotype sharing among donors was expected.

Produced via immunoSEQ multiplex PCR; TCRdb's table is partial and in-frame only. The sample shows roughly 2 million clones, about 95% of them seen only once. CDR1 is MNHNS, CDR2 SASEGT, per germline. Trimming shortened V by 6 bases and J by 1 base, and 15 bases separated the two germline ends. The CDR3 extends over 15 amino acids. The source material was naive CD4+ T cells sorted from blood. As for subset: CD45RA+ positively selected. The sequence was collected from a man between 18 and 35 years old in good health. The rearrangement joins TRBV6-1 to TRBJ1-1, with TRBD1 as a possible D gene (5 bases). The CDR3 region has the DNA TGTGCCAGCAGGGCAGTTGGAGGGACGAACACTGAAGCTTTCTTT. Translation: CASRAVGGTNTEAFF.